The 24 T cell receptor beta chains reported below all come from one sample, sequenced in a study of CD8 T cells in Susac syndrome. After extraction with the RNeasy kit, about 0.45 to 1 ug of the RNA was reverse transcribed using random hexamers. TCRdb independently ran MiXCR on the immunoSEQ multiplex PCR reads; one entry per CDR3 protein. The repertoire has roughly 130,000 distinct CDR3 sequences, roughly 95% of them found once; the top ten carry roughly 0.11%. Specimen: CD4+ T cells from PBMCs. Receptors were obtained from a human donor in good health.

V gene TRBV28 combines with J gene TRBJ2-2; the match to TRBD1 covers 7 bases. V was pared by 3 bases and J by 5 bases, with 3 bases of the junction left unmatched. Germline V lookup: CDR1 MDHEN, CDR2 SYDVKM. The CDR3 extends over 14 amino acids. Here the CDR3 DNA reads TGTGCCAGCAGTTTGACAGGGCCGACCGGGGAGCTGTTTTTT. The encoded protein is CASSLTGPTGELFF. The variable domain in full, with the rest retrieved from reference TRBV28 and TRBJ2-2, is DVKVTQSSRYLVKRTGEKVFLECVQDMDHENMFWYRQDPGLGLRLIYFSYDVKMKEKGDIPEGYSVSREKKERFSLILESASTNQTSMYLCASSLTGPTGELFFGEGSRLTVL.

This clonotype has a single count. This chain joins TRBV11-2 and TRBJ2-3; tentative D call: TRBD2 (6 bases). The CDR3 extends over 13 amino acids. V was cut by 5 bases and J by 11 bases, with 17 bases left in between. Germline lookup yields CDR1 SGHAT and CDR2 FQNNGV. This CDR3 is CASSPGASERQYF. Written as DNA, the CDR3 is TGTGCCAGCAGCCCCGGGGCTAGCGAACGGCAGTATTTT.

V usage is TRBV5-6 and J usage is TRBJ2-1; tentative D call: TRBD2 (6 bases). The germline V and J ends were trimmed by 1 base and 7 bases, with 9 bases remaining between them. Germline CDR1 and CDR2: SGHDT and YYEEEE. The CDR3 is 13 amino acids. This chain's CDR3 is CASSLTGANEQFF. DNA for the CDR3: TGTGCCAGCAGCTTGACGGGAGCGAATGAGCAGTTCTTC.

The chain has TRBV29-1 and TRBJ1-1; perhaps TRBD1 as D (5 bases). Germline lookup yields CDR1 SQVTM and CDR2 ANQGSEA. The CDR3 is 13 residues long. The V and J ends lost 4 bases and 5 bases respectively, with 14 bases between them. This CDR3 reads CSVVRDEQTEAFF. For the CDR3, the DNA is TGCAGCGTTGTAAGGGACGAACAGACTGAAGCTTTCTTT.

This chain connects TRBV6-6 to TRBJ2-5; no clear D. Germline values: CDR1 MNHNY, CDR2 SVGAGI (reference sequence). The CDR3 runs to 13 residues. Trimming left V 6 bases short and J 4 bases short, with 12 bases between. CDR3 coding DNA: TGTGCCAGCAGCCCCAGGATGGGAGAGACCCAGTACTTC. Residues: CASSPRMGETQYF.

The CDR3 sequence: CASRRDTNTEAFF. CDR3 sequence (DNA): TGTGCCAGCAGAAGGGACACCAACACTGAAGCTTTCTTT. The V and J genes are TRBV6-2 or TRBV6-3 and TRBJ1-1; tentative D call: TRBD1 (6 bases). Trimming took 6 bases from V and 2 from J, leaving 10 bases between them. The CDR3 extends over 13 amino acids. Germline V gene data show CDR1 as MNHEY and CDR2 as SVGEGT.

This clonotype showed up just once. The chain recombines TRBV5-1 with TRBJ2-3; possibly TRBD1 for D (5 bases). This CDR3 region has 14 residues. The germline CDR1 and CDR2 sequences are SGHRS and YFSETQ. Trimming removed 4 bases from V and 1 base from J, with 10 bases in between. This CDR3 is CASSRGGGTDTQYF. The CDR3 region has the DNA TGCGCCAGCAGCAGGGGTGGAGGCACAGATACGCAGTATTTT.

The chain links TRBV7-2 to TRBJ2-4, with D perhaps TRBD2 (5 bases). Trimming cost V 3 bases and J 3 bases, with 6 bases left between them. The CDR3 has 13 residues. Germline V CDR1 and CDR2: SGHTA, FQGNSA. The CDR3 protein is CASSFRGKNIQYF. Written as DNA, the CDR3 is TGTGCCAGCAGCTTCCGGGGCAAAAACATTCAGTACTTC.

Only one count was recorded for this clonotype. This sequence joins TRBV29-1 and TRBJ2-1; D is perhaps TRBD1 or TRBD2 (7 bases each). CDR3 length equals 16 residues. Trimming removed 3 bases from V and 1 base from J, with 16 bases in between. CDR1 is SQVTM, CDR2 ANQGSEA, per germline. The CDR3 coding sequence is TGCAGCGTTGACAGGGGGGGGAGGGGGTCCTACAATGAGCAGTTCTTC. It specifies CSVDRGGRGSYNEQFF.

The chain couples TRBV29-1 to TRBJ1-1; D is unresolved. V lost 2 bases, J lost 0 bases, and 7 bases lay in between. Germline values: CDR1 SQVTM, CDR2 ANQGSEA. This CDR3 contains 13 residues. The CDR3 sequence: CSVETEMNTEAFF. CDR3 DNA: TGCAGCGTTGAAACGGAGATGAACACTGAAGCTTTCTTT.

This chain links TRBV19 with TRBJ1-5, with 8 bases fitting TRBD1. CDR3 size: 15 residues. In germline, CDR1 is LNHDA, CDR2 SQIVND (reference sequence). The V and J ends lost 5 bases and 6 bases, in that order; junction bases with no gene match: 9. This chain's CDR3 is CASSSRQGRGQPQHF. In DNA form, the CDR3 reads TGTGCCAGTAGTTCCAGACAGGGGAGGGGTCAGCCCCAGCATTTT.

V gene TRBV20-1 combines with J gene TRBJ1-5; 7 bases fit TRBD1. This CDR3 region has 14 residues. In germline, CDR1 is DFQATT, CDR2 SNEGSKA (reference sequence). With 5 bases clipped from V and 9 bases from J, the junction kept 13 bases outside the gene matches. The CDR3 reads CSAERQGPARPQHF. CDR3 sequence (DNA): TGCAGTGCTGAGAGACAGGGCCCAGCCCGGCCCCAGCATTTT.

The chain links TRBV5-1 to TRBJ2-7; weak D call: TRBD1 (7 bases). The CDR3 runs 17 residues. Trimming pared 1 base from V and 4 bases from J, leaving 21 bases between. The germline V gene encodes CDR1 SGHRS and CDR2 YFSETQ. The CDR3, as DNA: TGCGCCAGCAGCTTGCAGGGGGGAACGGCCGGCCCATACGAGCAGTACTTC. This translates into CASSLQGGTAGPYEQYF.

The chain couples TRBV30 to TRBJ2-7, with D uncertain. Trimming took 2 bases from V and 2 from J, leaving 4 bases between them. Germline assignment: CDR1 GTSNPN and CDR2 SVGIG (reference sequence). The CDR3 has 11 residues. CDR3 coding DNA: TGTGCCTGGAGTAGCCCCTACGAGCAGTACTTC. Translated, it gives CAWSSPYEQYF.

This chain uses TRBV28 with TRBJ2-7; 14 positions agree with TRBD2. Germline lookup yields CDR1 MDHEN and CDR2 SYDVKM. This CDR3 spans 15 amino acids. The junction had 5 bases not matched to a gene; V was cut back by 3 bases and J by 7 bases. DNA of the CDR3: TGTGCCAGCAGTTTTGGGACTAGCGGGAGAGGGGAGCAGTACTTC. Amino acids: CASSFGTSGRGEQYF.

CDR3 protein: CASSQEPPGASGSRETQYF. CDR3 DNA sequence: TGTGCCAGCAGCCAAGAGCCCCCCGGGGCTAGCGGGAGTCGGGAGACCCAGTACTTC. This chain uses TRBV3-1 with TRBJ2-5; 10 bases are a match to TRBD2. V was clipped by 0 bases and J by 5 bases; unmatched bases: 15. There are 19 residues in the CDR3. Germline lookup yields CDR1 LGHDT and CDR2 YNNKEL (reference sequence).

The chain uses TRBV29-1 and TRBJ2-7; 11 bases align to TRBD2. Per germline, CDR1 SQVTM and CDR2 ANQGSEA. The J segment lost 1 base and the V segment lost 6 bases, leaving 8 bases of the junction unmatched. CDR3 length: 15 residues. The CDR3: CSVGGTSGRSYEQYF. CDR3 bases: TGCAGCGTAGGAGGGACTAGCGGTCGATCCTACGAGCAGTACTTC.

V usage is TRBV11-3 and J usage is TRBJ2-3; D possibly corresponds to TRBD2 (6 bases). There are 16 residues in the CDR3. V was shortened by 2 bases and J by 1 base, with 13 bases between the two germline ends. The germline gives CDR1 SGHNT, CDR2 YENEEA. CDR3 in amino acids: CASSLRGSSGTDTQYF. DNA for the CDR3: TGTGCCAGCAGCTTAAGAGGGTCTAGCGGCACAGATACGCAGTATTTT.

The rearrangement uses TRBV10-2 and TRBJ1-5; D not certain. Germline V gene lookup returns CDR1 WSHSY and CDR2 SAAADI. This CDR3 spans 15 amino acids. V was shortened by 3 bases and J by 2 bases, with 11 bases between the two germline ends. The CDR3 nucleotides read TGCGCCAGCAGTGACTCAGTTTTAGGCAATCAGCCCCAGCATTTT. This translates into CASSDSVLGNQPQHF.

This rearrangement joins TRBV29-1 to TRBJ2-1; D call uncertain. This CDR3 is 12 amino acids long. The germline V and J ends were trimmed by 7 bases and 6 bases, with 13 bases remaining between them. Germline lookup yields CDR1 SQVTM and CDR2 ANQGSEA. CDR3 sequence (DNA): TGCAGCGGGGGTAGGTCGGGCAATGAGCAGTTCTTC. Translating it yields CSGGRSGNEQFF.

The DNA of the CDR3 is TGTGCCAGCAGTTTATACAGAGAAGCTTTCTTT. Translated: CASSLYREAFF. The rearrangement links TRBV28 to TRBJ1-1; D is ambiguous. Germline values: CDR1 MDHEN, CDR2 SYDVKM. CDR3 size: 11 residues. Between the trimmed V and J ends, which lost 1 base and 8 bases, there was a span of 5 bases.

The V gene is TRBV2, the J gene TRBJ2-3, with D uncertain. The germline V gene has CDR1 SNHLY and CDR2 FYNNEI. Deletions cut 4 bases from V and 4 bases from J, with 15 bases between. The CDR3 is 15 amino acids. In DNA form, the CDR3 reads TGTGCCAGCAGTGCCGAAACTGCCCCAGCAGATACGCAGTATTTT. Translated, it gives CASSAETAPADTQYF.

The V gene is TRBV5-1, the J gene TRBJ1-2, with D perhaps TRBD1 (5 bases). Between the trimmed V and J ends, which lost 4 bases and 2 bases, there was a span of 15 bases. The germline V gene has CDR1 SGHRS and CDR2 YFSETQ. The CDR3 loop spans 15 amino acids. In DNA, the CDR3 is TGCGCCAGCAGCCCGGGGACTGTTCCCAACTATGGCTACACCTTC. Translating gives CASSPGTVPNYGYTF.

The chain joins TRBV2 to TRBJ2-7; the D gene is possibly TRBD1 (6 bases). The germline gives CDR1 SNHLY, CDR2 FYNNEI. The V end lost 5 bases, the J end lost 1 base, and 15 bases lay between the germline ends. This CDR3 spans 15 amino acids. CDR3 amino acids: CASSLSGANSYEQYF. DNA for the CDR3: TGTGCCAGCAGTCTGTCAGGGGCTAATTCCTACGAGCAGTACTTC.